The rows below give T cell receptor beta chains drawn from one sample of a study of blood T cell repertoires in COVID-19. Data came from immunoSEQ multiplex PCR; TCRdb stores just in-frame clones and leaves some out. This sample has roughly 250,000 clones; 90% occur once, and the top ten carry over 3.5%. The sample comprised peripheral blood. All receptors come from a woman in her thirties or forties with acute or convalescent COVID-19. The CDR3 runs from the conserved cysteine through the conserved F or W. The D gene is left open where the match is weak. The listing skips clone size in some rows; elsewhere it reads once, few, many or a size class.

v_gene	abundance	d_gene	j_gene	CDR3aa	CDR3nt
TRBV19	.	.	TRBJ1-4	CASSIGRGEKLFF	TGTGCCAGTAGTATTGGTAGGGGTGAAAAACTGTTTTTT
TRBV6-5	once	TRBD1	TRBJ1-2	CASSPRQGVLWGYTF	TGTGCCAGCAGCCCACGGCAGGGGGTACTATGGGGCTACACCTTC
TRBV7-8	.	.	TRBJ1-5	CASSRQDNQPQHF	TGTGCCAGCAGCAGACAGGATAATCAGCCCCAGCATTTT
TRBV29-1	.	TRBD1	TRBJ1-2	CSVVEGAYGYTF	TGCAGCGTTGTGGAGGGGGCGTATGGCTACACCTTC
TRBV14	.	TRBD2	TRBJ2-5	CASSQGLAGIETQYF	TGTGCCAGCAGCCAAGGACTAGCGGGGATAGAGACCCAGTACTTC
TRBV29-1	.	.	TRBJ1-1	CSAKGWGRGIATEAFF	TGCAGCGCCAAGGGTTGGGGCAGGGGTATCGCCACTGAAGCTTTCTTT
TRBV10-3	.	TRBD1	TRBJ1-2	CAIRYGVTGEGHTF	TGTGCCATCAGATACGGCGTGACAGGGGAAGGCCACACCTTC
TRBV25-1	.	.	TRBJ2-5	CASSSGAPFGGEETQYF	TGTGCCAGCAGTAGCGGCGCCCCCTTCGGGGGAGAAGAGACCCAGTACTTC
TRBV18	once	TRBD1	TRBJ2-5	CASSPWDRGPGDQYF	TGTGCCAGCTCACCATGGGACAGGGGTCCAGGAGACCAGTACTTC
TRBV7-2	.	TRBD1	TRBJ1-1	CASSLSGTGVVTEAFF	TGTGCCAGCAGCTTAAGCGGGACAGGGGTGGTGACTGAAGCTTTCTTT
TRBV19	once	.	TRBJ1-1	CASSMFSPRRVATEAFF	TGTGCCAGTAGTATGTTTAGTCCAAGGAGGGTCGCAACTGAAGCTTTCTTT
TRBV9	.	TRBD2	TRBJ2-3	CASSVSGGATTDTQYF	TGTGCCAGCAGCGTTAGCGGGGGGGCAACCACAGATACGCAGTATTTT
TRBV6-6	.	TRBD1	TRBJ2-5	CASSSRGSMETQYF	TGTGCCAGCAGTAGCAGGGGGTCTATGGAGACCCAGTACTTC
TRBV6-5	.	.	TRBJ1-3	CASSRQTGPGNTIYF	TGTGCCAGCAGTCGACAAACAGGGCCTGGAAACACCATATATTTT
TRBV2	.	.	TRBJ1-1	CASRADWGQLNTEAFF	TGTGCCAGCAGGGCAGATTGGGGGCAGTTGAACACTGAAGCTTTCTTT
TRBV11-3	.	TRBD2	TRBJ2-5	CASSKGAGAQETQYF	TGTGCCAGCAGCAAAGGAGCGGGGGCCCAAGAGACCCAGTACTTC
TRBV6-5	.	.	TRBJ1-1	CASIRDRTEAFF	TGTGCCAGCATCCGCGACAGGACGGAAGCTTTCTTT